This T cell receptor (beta chain) was sequenced in a study of T-cell reconstitution after alpha-beta-depleted transplantation in children. The table lists this clonotype with many counts. No antigen is known for it. Study-level results: Diversity of TCRbeta at day 60 was high in some patients, arising from surviving recipient T cells and thymic progenitors.

A TCRbeta library incorporating unique molecular identifiers was prepared. Using its own MiXCR run on the PCR reads, TCRdb lists one record per CDR3 protein. The sample lists some 600,000 distinct CDR3 sequences, roughly 13% occurring once. The ends lost 1 base at V and 7 bases at J; junction bases unmatched: 8. The CDR3 is made up of 15 amino acids. Germline V gene lookup returns CDR1 DFQATT and CDR2 SNEGSKA (reference sequence). The starting material was PBMCs, mostly from graft donor cells, obtained 360 days after TCRalphabeta/CD19-depleted stem cell transplant. This TCR derives from a male patient younger than 18 who had a stem cell transplant for acute myeloid leukemia, so the T cells may come from the graft donor. The chain links TRBV20-1 to TRBJ2-7; TRBD2 matches at 12 bases. The CDR3 region is CSARALAGGPWEQYF. The CDR3, as DNA: TGCAGTGCTAGAGCACTAGCGGGAGGACCCTGGGAGCAGTACTTC.